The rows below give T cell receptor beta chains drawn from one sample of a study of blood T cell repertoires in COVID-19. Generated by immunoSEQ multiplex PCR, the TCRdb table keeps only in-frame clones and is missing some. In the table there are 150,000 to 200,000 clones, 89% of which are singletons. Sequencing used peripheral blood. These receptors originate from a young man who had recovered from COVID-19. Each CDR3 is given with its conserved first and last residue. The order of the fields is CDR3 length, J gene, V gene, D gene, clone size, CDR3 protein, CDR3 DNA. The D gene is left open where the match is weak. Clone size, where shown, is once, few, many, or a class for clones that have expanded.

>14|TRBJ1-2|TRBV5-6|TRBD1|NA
CASSPLTGWGGYTF
TGTGCCAGCAGCCCACTGACAGGGTGGGGTGGCTACACCTTC
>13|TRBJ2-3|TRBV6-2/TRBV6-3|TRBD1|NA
CASSRTGEDTQYF
TGTGCCAGCAGTCGGACAGGAGAAGATACGCAGTATTTT
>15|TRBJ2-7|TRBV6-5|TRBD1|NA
CASSYSDRGSYEQYF
TGTGCCAGCAGTTACTCCGACAGGGGAAGCTACGAGCAGTACTTC
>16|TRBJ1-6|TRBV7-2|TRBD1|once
CASSVAGTGAGKPLHF
TGTGCCAGCAGCGTTGCTGGGACAGGGGCGGGAAAACCCCTCCACTTT
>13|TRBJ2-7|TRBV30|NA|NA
CAWTGTPTYEQYF
TGTGCCTGGACCGGGACACCTACCTACGAGCAGTACTTC
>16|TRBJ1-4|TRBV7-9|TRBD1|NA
CASSRTGTGDHEKLFF
TGTGCCAGCAGCCGGACCGGGACAGGGGACCATGAAAAACTGTTTTTT
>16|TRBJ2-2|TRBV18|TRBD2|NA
CASSEGLAMNTGELFF
TGTGCCAGCTCAGAAGGACTAGCGATGAACACCGGGGAGCTGTTTTTT
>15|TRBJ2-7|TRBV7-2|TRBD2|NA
CASSLRLAGVYEQYF
TGTGCCAGCAGCTTAAGACTAGCGGGGGTCTACGAGCAGTACTTC
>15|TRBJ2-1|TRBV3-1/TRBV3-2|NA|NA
CASSQDYSSYNEQFF
TGTGCCAGCAGCCAGGACTATTCCTCGTACAATGAGCAGTTCTTC
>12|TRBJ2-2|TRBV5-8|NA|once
CASNKLAGELFF
TGTGCCAGCAATAAGCTCGCCGGGGAGCTGTTTTTT
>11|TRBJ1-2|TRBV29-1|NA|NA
CSEQTNYGYTF
TGCAGCGAACAGACTAACTATGGCTACACCTTC
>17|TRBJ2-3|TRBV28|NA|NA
CALGGGSASSSTDTQYF
TGTGCCTTAGGTGGGGGCTCAGCTTCATCTAGCACAGATACGCAGTATTTT
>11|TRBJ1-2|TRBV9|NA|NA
CASSTQYGYTF
TGTGCCAGCAGCACCCAGTATGGCTACACCTTC
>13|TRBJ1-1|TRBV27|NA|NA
CASSLAGNTEAFF
TGTGCCAGCAGTTTGGCAGGGAACACTGAAGCTTTCTTT
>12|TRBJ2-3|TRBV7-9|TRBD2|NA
CASLREGDTQYF
TGTGCCAGCCTGCGGGAGGGGGATACGCAGTATTTT
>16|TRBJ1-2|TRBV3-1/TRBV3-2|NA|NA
CASSHLSTRTAGGYTF
TGTGCCAGCAGCCATCTCAGTACTCGGACAGCTGGTGGCTACACCTTC
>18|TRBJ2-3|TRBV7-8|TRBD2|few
CASSLALGSGRVTDTQYF
TGTGCCAGCAGCTTAGCGCTAGGGAGCGGGAGAGTCACAGATACGCAGTATTTT
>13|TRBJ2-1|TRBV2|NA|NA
CASSEGGMNEQFF
TGTGCCAGCAGTGAAGGCGGGATGAATGAGCAGTTCTTC
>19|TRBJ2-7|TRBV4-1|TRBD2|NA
CASSQARSGLAQRAYEQYF
TGCGCCAGCAGCCAGGCACGTTCGGGACTAGCGCAGAGGGCCTACGAGCAGTACTTC
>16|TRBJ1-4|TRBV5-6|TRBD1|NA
CASSAGTGRPNEKLFF
TGTGCCAGCAGCGCCGGGACAGGGAGACCTAATGAAAAACTGTTTTTT
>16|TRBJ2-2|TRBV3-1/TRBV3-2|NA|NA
CASSQDKAGNTGELFF
TGTGCCAGCAGCCAAGATAAAGCGGGGAACACCGGGGAGCTGTTTTTT
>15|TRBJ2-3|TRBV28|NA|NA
CASRTLKGHLDTQYF
TGTGCCAGCAGGACCCTCAAGGGGCATTTAGATACGCAGTATTTT
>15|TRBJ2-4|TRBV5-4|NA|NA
CASSPTGVAKNIQYF
TGTGCCAGCAGCCCTACGGGGGTAGCCAAAAACATTCAGTACTTC
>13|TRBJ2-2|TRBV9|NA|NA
CASSPRNTGELFF
TGTGCCAGCAGCCCCAGGAACACCGGGGAGCTGTTTTTT
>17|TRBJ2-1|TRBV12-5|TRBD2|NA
CASGLWGGLAGSNEQFF
TGTGCTAGTGGTTTGTGGGGGGGACTAGCGGGAAGTAATGAGCAGTTCTTC
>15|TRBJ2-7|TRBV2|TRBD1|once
CASSVSGQEPYEQYF
TGTGCCAGCAGTGTCTCGGGACAGGAGCCCTACGAGCAGTACTTC
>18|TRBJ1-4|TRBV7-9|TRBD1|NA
CASSWTGDSFGTNEKLFF
TGTGCCAGCAGCTGGACAGGGGATTCATTCGGAACTAATGAAAAACTGTTTTTT
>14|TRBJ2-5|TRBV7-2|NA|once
CASSLDLGGETQYF
TGTGCCAGCAGCTTAGATTTAGGCGGGGAGACCCAGTACTTC
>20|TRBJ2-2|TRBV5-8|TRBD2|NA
CASSLRRLTAGGPRTGELFF
TGTGCCAGCAGCTTGCGCAGGTTAACAGCGGGAGGGCCGAGGACCGGGGAGCTGTTTTTT
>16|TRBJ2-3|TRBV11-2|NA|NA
CASSPLAGAGTDTQYF
TGTGCCAGCAGCCCGCTGGCGGGGGCGGGCACAGATACGCAGTATTTT
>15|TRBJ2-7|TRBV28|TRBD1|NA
CATQGDPGGLYEQYF
TGTGCCACCCAGGGGGATCCAGGGGGCCTCTACGAGCAGTACTTC
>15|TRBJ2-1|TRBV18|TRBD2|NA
CASSGILAGEGEQFF
TGTGCCAGCTCAGGGATCCTAGCGGGAGAAGGTGAGCAGTTCTTC
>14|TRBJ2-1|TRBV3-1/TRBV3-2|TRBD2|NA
CASRLEGGNNEQFF
TGTGCCAGCAGACTGGAGGGAGGGAACAATGAGCAGTTCTTC
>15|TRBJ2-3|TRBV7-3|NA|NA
CASSSLAQSTDTQYF
TGTGCCAGCAGCTCCCTAGCCCAAAGCACAGATACGCAGTATTTT
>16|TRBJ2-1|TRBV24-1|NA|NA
CATSDFGYRADNEQFF
TGTGCCACCAGTGATTTTGGGTACAGAGCTGACAATGAGCAGTTCTTC
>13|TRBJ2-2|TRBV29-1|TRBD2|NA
CSGGDYYTGELFF
TGCAGCGGGGGGGACTACTACACCGGGGAGCTGTTTTTT
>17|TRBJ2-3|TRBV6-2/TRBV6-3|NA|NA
CASSYVVGDSPPDTQYF
TGTGCCAGCAGTTACGTAGTAGGGGACTCCCCTCCAGATACGCAGTATTTT
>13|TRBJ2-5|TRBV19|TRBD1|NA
CASSTGGEETQYF
TGTGCCAGTAGTACAGGGGGCGAGGAGACCCAGTACTTC
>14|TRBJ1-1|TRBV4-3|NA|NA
CASSRLGGNTEAFF
TGCGCCAGCAGCCGTCTAGGGGGGAACACTGAAGCTTTCTTT
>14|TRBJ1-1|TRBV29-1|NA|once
CSVEGQGVNTEAFF
TGCAGCGTTGAGGGGCAGGGTGTCAACACTGAAGCTTTCTTT
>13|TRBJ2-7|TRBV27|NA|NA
CASSEQARYEQYF
TGTGCCAGCAGTGAACAGGCCCGCTACGAGCAGTACTTC
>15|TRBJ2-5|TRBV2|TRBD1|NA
CASSEQGAGQETQYF
TGTGCCAGCAGTGAGCAGGGGGCGGGACAAGAGACCCAGTACTTC
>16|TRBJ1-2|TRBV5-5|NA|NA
CASSLRRQGPSYGYTF
TGTGCCAGCAGCTTGAGGCGGCAGGGCCCCTCCTATGGCTACACCTTC
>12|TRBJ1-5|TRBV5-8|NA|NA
CASSLWEQPQHF
TGTGCCAGCAGCTTGTGGGAGCAGCCCCAGCATTTT
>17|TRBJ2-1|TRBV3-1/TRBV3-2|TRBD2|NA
CASSQVVAGIGYNEQFF
TGTGCCAGCAGCCAAGTAGTAGCGGGAATAGGGTACAATGAGCAGTTCTTC
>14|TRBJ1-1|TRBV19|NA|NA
CASSSHRDETEAFF
TGTGCCAGTAGTTCCCACAGGGATGAGACTGAAGCTTTCTTT
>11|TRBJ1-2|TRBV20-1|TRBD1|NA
CSAGTGDGYTF
TGCAGTGCTGGGACAGGGGATGGCTACACCTTC
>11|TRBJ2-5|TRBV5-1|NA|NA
CASSLEGHQYF
TGCGCCAGCAGCTTGGAAGGACACCAGTACTTC
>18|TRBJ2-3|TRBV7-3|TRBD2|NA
CASSQHGGAGGRTDTQYF
TGTGCCAGCAGCCAACATGGAGGAGCGGGAGGCCGCACAGATACGCAGTATTTT
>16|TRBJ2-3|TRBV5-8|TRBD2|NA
CASLKLGLAHTDTQYF
TGTGCCAGCCTAAAACTAGGACTAGCCCACACAGATACGCAGTATTTT